What follows are 23 T cell receptor beta chains derived from one specimen sequenced in a study of blood T cell repertoires in COVID-19. Repertoires were generated with immunoSEQ multiplex PCR, while TCRdb's copy carries only in-frame clones and drops some. The sample lists fewer than 150,000 clones, under 90% occurring once. The sequenced sample was peripheral blood. All receptors come from a human donor in a cohort sampled during active COVID-19.

This sequence joins TRBV19 and TRBJ2-1; the match to TRBD1 covers 11 bases. The germline V gene has CDR1 LNHDA and CDR2 SQIVND (reference sequence). The J segment lost 7 bases and the V segment lost 7 bases, leaving 12 bases of the junction unmatched. The CDR3 has 16 amino acids. CDR3 nucleotide sequence: TGTGCCAGTACCTCACTTGCCGGGACAGGGGGGAATGAGCAGTTCTTC. Its protein product is CASTSLAGTGGNEQFF.

This clone is a singleton in its sample. The rearrangement uses TRBV2 and TRBJ2-5; 10 bases agree with TRBD1. The germline gives CDR1 SNHLY, CDR2 FYNNEI. The CDR3 covers 14 residues. The V segment lost 6 bases and the J segment 4 bases; nucleotides outside the gene matches: 5. DNA of the CDR3: TGTGCCAGCAGCTGGGGACAGGGGAGAGAGACCCAGTACTTC. Protein sequence: CASSWGQGRETQYF.

This CDR3 is CATSDRTGKAQETQYF. DNA of the CDR3: TGTGCCACCAGTGATCGGACAGGGAAGGCGCAAGAGACCCAGTACTTC. The chain joins TRBV24-1 to TRBJ2-5, with 8 bases aligning to TRBD1. J gave up 2 bases and V 3 bases, and 7 bases lay outside the gene matches. The germline gives CDR1 KGHDR, CDR2 SFDVKD. The CDR3 runs to 16 residues.

The gene calls are TRBV3-1 (or the pseudogene TRBV3-2) and TRBJ1-1, with 7 nucleotides matching TRBD1. Germline assignment: CDR1 LGHDT and CDR2 YNNKEL (reference sequence). V was clipped by 4 bases and J by 4 bases; unmatched bases: 3. The CDR3 spans 13 residues. The CDR3 bases are TGTGCCAGCAGCCCAGGGGGAGCCACTGAAGCTTTCTTT. Translated: CASSPGGATEAFF.

The rearrangement links TRBV19 to TRBJ2-2, with 10 bases fitting TRBD2. The ends lost 5 bases at V and 5 bases at J; junction bases unmatched: 17. The CDR3 has 19 amino acids. Per germline, CDR1 LNHDA and CDR2 SQIVND (reference sequence). The CDR3: CASSHTTSGYSSGTGELFF. The CDR3, as DNA: TGTGCCAGTAGTCATACGACTAGCGGGTACTCATCAGGTACCGGGGAGCTGTTTTTT. Full variable domain (outside the CDR3, taken from reference TRBV19 and TRBJ2-2): DGGITQSPKYLFRKEGQNVTLSCEQNLNHDAMYWYRQDPGQGLRLIYYSQIVNDFQKGDIAEGYSVSREKKESFPLTVTSAQKNPTAFYLCASSHTTSGYSSGTGELFFGEGSRLTVL.

The chain joins TRBV6-5 to TRBJ2-7, with D tentatively TRBD1 (5 bases). The V gene lost 5 bases and the J gene lost 7 bases, with 15 bases spanning the gap. The CDR3 runs to 13 residues. The germline V gene encodes CDR1 MNHEY and CDR2 SVGAGI. CDR3 sequence: CASSNRRKGEQYF. The CDR3 DNA follows: TGTGCCAGCAGTAACAGGAGAAAGGGGGAGCAGTACTTC.

V usage is TRBV4-2 and J usage is TRBJ2-5; 12 nucleotides line up with TRBD1. Losses at the gene ends were 4 bases for V and 6 bases for J; bases not matched to a gene: 12. Germline V gene lookup returns CDR1 LGHNA and CDR2 YNFKEQ. The CDR3 totals 17 residues. CDR3 residues: CASSRPPPGQGAQTQYF. CDR3 bases: TGTGCCAGCAGCCGACCTCCGCCGGGACAGGGGGCACAGACCCAGTACTTC.

The CDR3 loop reads CASSLASTGGVVQPQHF. In nucleotides, the CDR3 is TGTGCCAGCAGCTTAGCCTCGACAGGGGGGGTTGTACAGCCCCAGCATTTT. The J gene is TRBJ1-5, the V gene TRBV7-2, with 9 bases matching TRBD1. The CDR3 runs 17 residues. Germline trimming cut 0 bases from V and 7 bases from J; bases unmatched to any gene: 10. The germline V gene encodes CDR1 SGHTA and CDR2 FQGNSA.

V and J are TRBV4-3 and TRBJ1-1; possibly TRBD1 for D (5 bases). This CDR3 comprises 15 residues. CDR1 and CDR2 (germline): LGHNA, YSLEER. Trimming stripped 4 bases from V and 5 bases from J, with 17 bases between. DNA of the CDR3: TGCGCCAGCAGCCTAGGGTCTAGGGGAGGGACTGAAGCTTTCTTT. Protein product: CASSLGSRGGTEAFF.

This rearrangement joins TRBV5-1 to TRBJ2-7; tentatively, D is TRBD1 (6 bases). The V gene lost 4 bases and the J gene lost 5 bases, with 22 bases spanning the gap. CDR3 length: 16 residues. CDR1 is SGHRS, CDR2 YFSETQ, per germline. The CDR3 sequence: CASSVGLGQGIDEQYF. DNA for the CDR3: TGCGCCAGCAGCGTGGGCCTGGGGCAGGGGATCGACGAGCAGTACTTC.

The chain is built from TRBV28 and TRBJ2-7; D might be TRBD2 (6 bases). Germline CDR1 MDHEN, CDR2 SYDVKM. The length of the CDR3 is 16 residues. Trimming left V 6 bases short and J 4 bases short, with 22 bases between. The CDR3 spells CASRGGFINDLYEQYF. Here the CDR3 DNA reads TGTGCCAGCAGGGGAGGTTTTATTAATGACTTATACGAGCAGTACTTC.

V usage is TRBV6-5 and J usage is TRBJ1-2; D unclear. This CDR3 comprises 12 residues. V was pared by 3 bases and J by 8 bases, with 10 bases between. The germline V gene has CDR1 MNHEY and CDR2 SVGAGI. The CDR3 loop reads CASSYPGRGYTF. CDR3 nucleotides: TGTGCCAGCAGTTATCCGGGAAGGGGCTACACCTTC.

This chain uses TRBV11-1 with TRBJ2-1; D is perhaps TRBD1 (7 bases). With 5 bases removed from V and 8 bases from J, the gap between germline ends came to 13 bases. From germline, CDR1 is SGHAT and CDR2 FQDESV (reference sequence). CDR3 length equals 13 residues. The CDR3 protein is CASSRTGGDEQFF. The CDR3 DNA follows: TGTGCCAGCAGCCGGACAGGAGGGGATGAGCAGTTCTTC.

As concerns this clone: A single base separates this from a much larger clone, so it may be a read error. The chain recombines TRBV12-3 or TRBV12-4 with TRBJ1-1, with 7 bases lining up with TRBD1. CDR3 length equals 13 residues. V was clipped by 5 bases and J by 3 bases; unmatched bases: 3. CDR3 in amino acids: CASSDDRDTEAFF. For the CDR3, the DNA is TGTGCCAGCAGTGACGACAGGGACACTGAAGCTTTCTTT.

The chain has TRBV7-9 and TRBJ2-2, with 10 bases matching TRBD2. The length of the CDR3 is 17 residues. The germline gives CDR1 SEHNR, CDR2 FQNEAQ (reference sequence). V lost 1 base and J lost 7; bases outside the gene matches: 9. CDR3 protein: CASSLGLLAGAHGELFF. CDR3 in DNA: TGTGCCAGCAGCTTAGGACTCCTAGCGGGGGCCCACGGGGAGCTGTTTTTT.

The chain couples TRBV2 to TRBJ2-3; no firm D call. Looked up from germline, CDR1 is SNHLY and CDR2 is FYNNEI. Between the trimmed V and J ends, which lost 7 bases and 2 bases, there was a span of 10 bases. The CDR3 has 13 residues. CDR3 sequence reads: CASKYLITDTQYF. The CDR3 nucleotides read TGTGCCAGCAAGTACCTAATCACAGATACGCAGTATTTT.

The rearrangement uses TRBV18 and TRBJ2-3; the match to TRBD2 covers 11 bases. V was clipped by 4 bases and J by 1 base; unmatched bases: 1. The CDR3 extends over 15 amino acids. From germline, CDR1 is KGHSH and CDR2 LQKENI. The CDR3 nucleotides are TGTGCCAGCTCACAGGGACTAGCGGGCACAGATACGCAGTATTTT. Protein product: CASSQGLAGTDTQYF.

The gene calls are TRBV5-4 and TRBJ2-5, with 12 bases aligning to TRBD2. The germline CDR1 and CDR2 sequences are SGHNT and YYREEE (reference sequence). This CDR3 region has 17 residues. V lost 4 bases and J lost 2; bases outside the gene matches: 9. The CDR3, as DNA: TGTGCCAGCAGCCGACTCCGGACTAGCGGGGAACAAGAGACCCAGTACTTC. This sequence encodes CASSRLRTSGEQETQYF.

This clone appeared a single time. The junction shows a germline mismatch at one end, possibly a read error. The chain has TRBV7-7 and TRBJ2-1, with TRBD2 matching over 16 bases. This CDR3 region has 16 residues. The V gene's germline CDR1 is SSHAT and CDR2 FNYEAQ (reference sequence). Here the CDR3 DNA reads TGTGCTAGCAGCCAAGGGACTAGCGGGGGGGCCTCTGAGCAGTTCTTC. It is translated as CASSQGTSGGASEQFF. The variable domain in full, with the rest retrieved from reference TRBV7-7 and TRBJ2-1, is GAGVSQSPRYKVTKRGQDVTLRCDPISSHATLYWYQQALGQGPEFLTYFNYEAQPDKSGLPSDRFSAERPEGSISTLTIQRTEQRDSAMYRCASSQGTSGGASEQFFGPGTRLTVL.

The J gene is TRBJ2-7, the V gene TRBV7-6, with D perhaps TRBD2 (6 bases). In germline, CDR1 is SGHVS, CDR2 FNYEAQ. V lost 6 bases to trimming and J lost 9 bases, with 9 bases between them. The CDR3 length is 10 residues. Here the CDR3 DNA reads TGTGCCAGCAGTATGGAGGGGCAGTACTTC. Protein: CASSMEGQYF.

The chain couples TRBV5-1 to TRBJ2-1, with TRBD1 matching over 9 bases. CDR3 size: 14 residues. V trimming: 4 bases; J trimming: 6 bases; junction bases outside the gene matches: 5. CDR1 and CDR2 from the germline V gene are SGHRS and YFSETQ. CDR3 sequence: CASSRDRAGNEQFF. The CDR3, as DNA: TGCGCCAGCAGCCGGGACAGGGCGGGCAATGAGCAGTTCTTC.

V is TRBV19 and J is TRBJ1-5; D may be TRBD1 (6 bases). This CDR3 is 14 amino acids long. V was shortened by 7 bases and J by 2 bases, with 12 bases between the two germline ends. CDR1 is LNHDA and CDR2 is SQIVND in the germline V gene (reference sequence). In DNA form, the CDR3 reads TGTGCCAGTAATTCAGGGGTGGGCAATCAGCCCCAGCATTTT. Encoded protein: CASNSGVGNQPQHF. Drawing the rest from reference TRBV19 and TRBJ1-5, the complete variable domain is DGGITQSPKYLFRKEGQNVTLSCEQNLNHDAMYWYRQDPGQGLRLIYYSQIVNDFQKGDIAEGYSVSREKKESFPLTVTSAQKNPTAFYLCASNSGVGNQPQHFGDGTRLSIL.

This clone has a count of ten or more. The chain combines TRBV12-1 with TRBJ1-1. TRBV12-1 is a pseudogene. The length of the CDR3 is 17 residues. DNA for the CDR3: TGTGCCAGCAGCTTTGTACTTCCTAGGGAGGAGGGCACTGAAGCTTTCTTT. Its protein is CASSFVLPREEGTEAFF.